This is a list of T cell receptor beta chains from one sample in a study of cytomegalovirus exposure and HLA in healthy donors. Libraries were prepared by immunoSEQ multiplex PCR; TCRdb keeps only in-frame clonotypes and omits some of them. The sample carries around 91,000 clones, around 85% recorded once. Material for sequencing was PBMCs. Receptors were obtained from a man in his late teens or twenties in good health and CMV-seronegative. Each CDR3 is given with its conserved first and last residue. D genes are given only for firm matches.

cdr3_aa d_call j_call v_call
CASSLTLRRDRGFQWDTEAFF TRBD1 TRBJ1-1 TRBV5-1
CASSDATGGRNEQFF TRBD1 TRBJ2-1 TRBV6-4
CASSGAGGSNQPQHF TRBD1 TRBJ1-5 TRBV19
CASRGDRRNTEAFF NA TRBJ1-1 TRBV12-2
CASSIGTGGGYEQYF TRBD2 TRBJ2-7 TRBV19
CASSTGTRQQETQYF TRBD2 TRBJ2-5 TRBV6-6
CASSFGTSTDTQYF NA TRBJ2-3 TRBV5-1
CASSPRTGVGAQPQHF TRBD1 TRBJ1-5 TRBV19
CAWGGETGPSGSAFF NA TRBJ1-1 TRBV30
CATSRDLAAETQYF NA TRBJ2-5 TRBV15
CASSREEGGETQYF NA TRBJ2-5 TRBV6-1
CASTKPGQGAGEAFF TRBD1 TRBJ1-1 TRBV28
CASSVWDRAGEQYF TRBD1 TRBJ2-7 TRBV9
CAISESASGRADTQYF TRBD2 TRBJ2-3 TRBV10-3
CASRLTNQPQHF NA TRBJ1-5 TRBV28
CASSQDHWGGNTEAFF NA TRBJ1-1 TRBV14